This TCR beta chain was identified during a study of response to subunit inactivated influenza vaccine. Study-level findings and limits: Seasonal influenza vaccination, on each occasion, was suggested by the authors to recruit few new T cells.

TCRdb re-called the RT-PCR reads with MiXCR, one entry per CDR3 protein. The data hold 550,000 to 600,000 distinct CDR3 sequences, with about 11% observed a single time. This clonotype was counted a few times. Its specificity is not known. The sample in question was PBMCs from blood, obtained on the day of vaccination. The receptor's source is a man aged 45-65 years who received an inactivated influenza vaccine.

Here the CDR3 DNA reads TGTGCCAGCAGAGCTGGGATTGCCTACGAGCAGTACTTC. This translates into CASRAGIAYEQYF. The rearrangement links TRBV28 to TRBJ2-7; no firm D call. V was cut by 6 bases and J by 2 bases, with 11 bases left in between. Germline assignment: CDR1 MDHEN and CDR2 SYDVKM. The CDR3 runs 13 residues.